A selection of T cell receptor beta chains follows, all from one sample in a study of vaccination and CD4 T cells after COVID-19. The antigens for these receptors are not known. TCRdb processed the PCR reads anew with MiXCR; each CDR3 protein has one entry. Of some 6,900 distinct CDR3 sequences listed, roughly 50% are singletons. Sequenced: CD4+ T cells from blood, cultured in vitro. These TCRs come from a human donor in good health. The CDR3 runs from the conserved cysteine through the conserved F or W. A D gene is named only where the DNA matches it firmly. Only some rows state a clone size, as once, few, many or a class for expanded clones.

v_call: TRBV18; d_call: -; clone_size: -; j_call: TRBJ1-2; cdr3_nt: TGTGCCAGCTCACTTTTATACAGGGAAGGGACTGACTATGGCTACACCTTC; cdr3_aa: CASSLLYREGTDYGYTF
v_call: TRBV7-8; d_call: -; clone_size: -; j_call: TRBJ1-3; cdr3_nt: TGTGCCAGCACCCGAGGGGATCCCGGAAACACCATATATTTT; cdr3_aa: CASTRGDPGNTIYF
v_call: TRBV6-1; d_call: TRBD1; clone_size: -; j_call: TRBJ2-6; cdr3_nt: TGTGCCAGCAGACTTGGACAGGGAAGTTCTGGGGCCAACGTCCTGACTTTC; cdr3_aa: CASRLGQGSSGANVLTF
v_call: TRBV11-2; d_call: -; clone_size: -; j_call: TRBJ1-1; cdr3_nt: TGTGCCAGCAGCTTCTACGACAGATCGAACACTGAAGCTTTCTTT; cdr3_aa: CASSFYDRSNTEAFF
v_call: TRBV4-2; d_call: TRBD2; clone_size: -; j_call: TRBJ2-7; cdr3_nt: TGTGCCAGCAGCCAAGATCTAGCGGGGGGCTCCTACGAGCAGTACTTC; cdr3_aa: CASSQDLAGGSYEQYF
v_call: TRBV24-1; d_call: -; clone_size: -; j_call: TRBJ2-2; cdr3_nt: TGTGCCACCAGTGATTCGCCCGGACGGGGCCCCGGGGAGCTGTTTTTT; cdr3_aa: CATSDSPGRGPGELFF
v_call: TRBV6-1; d_call: -; clone_size: -; j_call: TRBJ1-2; cdr3_nt: TGTGCCAGCAGTGAACCTGGATCTCATGGCTACACCTTC; cdr3_aa: CASSEPGSHGYTF
v_call: TRBV7-9; d_call: -; clone_size: -; j_call: TRBJ1-4; cdr3_nt: TGTGCCAGCAGCCCCTCCCTGGGGGGAAATGAAAAACTGTTTTTT; cdr3_aa: CASSPSLGGNEKLFF
v_call: TRBV2; d_call: -; clone_size: -; j_call: TRBJ2-2; cdr3_nt: TGTGCCATTACAAAAACCGGGGAGCTGTTTTTT; cdr3_aa: CAITKTGELFF
v_call: TRBV30; d_call: -; clone_size: -; j_call: TRBJ1-5; cdr3_nt: TGTGCCTGGAGAACCACAGCCCCAGCATTT; cdr3_aa: CAWRTTAPAF
v_call: TRBV10-3; d_call: TRBD1; clone_size: once; j_call: TRBJ1-5; cdr3_nt: TGTGCCATCAGTGACGCGACAGGGGGAATCGGAAGCAATCAGCCCCAGCATTTT; cdr3_aa: CAISDATGGIGSNQPQHF
v_call: TRBV25-1; d_call: -; clone_size: -; j_call: TRBJ1-6; cdr3_nt: TGTGCCAGCAGGACTACAGGGTATAGTTCACCCCTCCACTTT; cdr3_aa: CASRTTGYSSPLHF
v_call: TRBV20-1; d_call: TRBD2; clone_size: -; j_call: TRBJ2-1; cdr3_nt: TGCAGTGCTAGAAAAATAGCGGGGGGGCGGCGGCATGAGCAGTTCTTC; cdr3_aa: CSARKIAGGRRHEQFF
v_call: TRBV7-6; d_call: -; clone_size: -; j_call: TRBJ1-2; cdr3_nt: TGTGCCAGCAGCGTAGCCCGGCATATTGGCTACACCTTC; cdr3_aa: CASSVARHIGYTF
v_call: TRBV6-1; d_call: -; clone_size: -; j_call: TRBJ1-1; cdr3_nt: TGTGCCAGCAGTAAGGGACTTCAGAACACTGAAGCTTTCTTT; cdr3_aa: CASSKGLQNTEAFF
v_call: TRBV18; d_call: -; clone_size: -; j_call: TRBJ2-3; cdr3_nt: TGTGCCAGCTCCCCAGGGAGAGATACGCAGTATTTT; cdr3_aa: CASSPGRDTQYF
v_call: TRBV7-9; d_call: -; clone_size: -; j_call: TRBJ1-1; cdr3_nt: TGTGCCAGCAGCTTGGGACCGGAGGAGGCTTTCTTT; cdr3_aa: CASSLGPEEAFF
v_call: TRBV20-1; d_call: TRBD2; clone_size: -; j_call: TRBJ2-2; cdr3_nt: TGCAGTGCCCGACTAGCGGGGGCCACCGGGGAGCTGTTTTTT; cdr3_aa: CSARLAGATGELFF
v_call: TRBV5-1; d_call: TRBD2; clone_size: -; j_call: TRBJ2-3; cdr3_nt: TGCGCCAGCAGCTACCAGCCGGGACTAGCGGGAGGGAGCACAGATACGCAGTATTTT; cdr3_aa: CASSYQPGLAGGSTDTQYF
v_call: TRBV2; d_call: TRBD1; clone_size: -; j_call: TRBJ1-1; cdr3_nt: TGTGCCACCTTCTGGACAGGGACGACGACCGAAGCTTTCTTT; cdr3_aa: CATFWTGTTTEAFF
v_call: TRBV9; d_call: -; clone_size: few; j_call: TRBJ1-1; cdr3_nt: TGTGCCAGCAGCGTAGCCTTTGGGGGGAACACTGAAGCTTTCTTT; cdr3_aa: CASSVAFGGNTEAFF
v_call: TRBV4-2; d_call: -; clone_size: -; j_call: TRBJ2-7; cdr3_nt: TGTGCCAGCAGCCAAGATGCCGTAGGCAACGAGCAGTACTTC; cdr3_aa: CASSQDAVGNEQYF
v_call: TRBV2; d_call: -; clone_size: few; j_call: TRBJ2-5; cdr3_nt: TGTGCCAGCCCCCGGGAGAGCCAAGAGACCCAGTACTTC; cdr3_aa: CASPRESQETQYF
v_call: TRBV7-2; d_call: TRBD2; clone_size: few; j_call: TRBJ2-2; cdr3_nt: TGTGCCAGCGGACTAGCGGGAGGGGGCGGGGAGCTGTTTTTT; cdr3_aa: CASGLAGGGGELFF
v_call: TRBV6-1; d_call: -; clone_size: -; j_call: TRBJ2-1; cdr3_nt: TGTGCCAGCATTTCCCTAGCAGGGTACAATGAGCAGTTCTTC; cdr3_aa: CASISLAGYNEQFF
v_call: TRBV6-1; d_call: TRBD1; clone_size: -; j_call: TRBJ1-2; cdr3_nt: TGTGCCAGCAGCCCAACAGGACAGGGCCTCTATGGCTACACCTTC; cdr3_aa: CASSPTGQGLYGYTF
v_call: TRBV20-1; d_call: TRBD1; clone_size: -; j_call: TRBJ1-1; cdr3_nt: TGCAGTGCCTCCCCGGACAGGGACACTGAAGCTTTCTTT; cdr3_aa: CSASPDRDTEAFF
v_call: TRBV28; d_call: -; clone_size: -; j_call: TRBJ2-6; cdr3_nt: TGTGCCAGCAGTTTATCCCCGCAGGGCGGGGCCAACGTCCTGACTTTC; cdr3_aa: CASSLSPQGGANVLTF
v_call: TRBV20-1; d_call: -; clone_size: few; j_call: TRBJ2-3; cdr3_nt: TGCAGTGCTAGAAGTAATTCAATCACAGATACGCAGTATTTT; cdr3_aa: CSARSNSITDTQYF
v_call: TRBV7-2; d_call: -; clone_size: -; j_call: TRBJ1-1; cdr3_nt: TGTGCCAGCAGCTTATGGGGGGCGCCTGAAGCTTTCTTT; cdr3_aa: CASSLWGAPEAFF
v_call: TRBV19; d_call: -; clone_size: -; j_call: TRBJ2-1; cdr3_nt: TGTGCCAGTAGTATAGTTGGGATACCCAATGAGCAGTTCTTC; cdr3_aa: CASSIVGIPNEQFF
v_call: TRBV19; d_call: -; clone_size: -; j_call: TRBJ2-2; cdr3_nt: TGTGCCAGTAGTAGGACCGTAAACACCGGGGAGCTGTTTTTT; cdr3_aa: CASSRTVNTGELFF
v_call: TRBV20-1; d_call: TRBD2; clone_size: -; j_call: TRBJ2-5; cdr3_nt: TGCAGTGCTTTCGGGACTAGCGGGGGGGTGGGGCAAGAGACCCAGTACTTC; cdr3_aa: CSAFGTSGGVGQETQYF
v_call: TRBV5-4; d_call: -; clone_size: -; j_call: TRBJ2-2; cdr3_nt: TGTGCCAGCAGCTTGGTCGCGCGAATGGGGACCGGGGAGCTGTTTTTT; cdr3_aa: CASSLVARMGTGELFF
v_call: TRBV27; d_call: -; clone_size: few; j_call: TRBJ1-6; cdr3_nt: TGTGCCAGCAGTTCCAGGGGCGCCCCTTTTGGTTCACCCCTCCACTTT; cdr3_aa: CASSSRGAPFGSPLHF
v_call: TRBV20-1; d_call: -; clone_size: few; j_call: TRBJ1-5; cdr3_nt: TGCAGTGCTAGGGGAGGCAGTTATAGCAATCAGCCCCAGCATTTT; cdr3_aa: CSARGGSYSNQPQHF
v_call: TRBV20-1; d_call: TRBD1; clone_size: -; j_call: TRBJ1-6; cdr3_nt: TGCAGTGCTAGTACCGGGACAGAGAATTCACCCCTCCACTTT; cdr3_aa: CSASTGTENSPLHF
v_call: TRBV24-1; d_call: -; clone_size: few; j_call: TRBJ2-3; cdr3_nt: TGTGCCACCAGTAGCACAGATACGCAGTATTTT; cdr3_aa: CATSSTDTQYF
v_call: TRBV6-1; d_call: -; clone_size: few; j_call: TRBJ1-2; cdr3_nt: TGTGGAACGGGCCTTAACTATGGCTACACCTTC; cdr3_aa: CGTGLNYGYTF
v_call: TRBV10-3; d_call: TRBD1; clone_size: few; j_call: TRBJ1-1; cdr3_nt: TGTGCCATCAGAATGGGGACAGGGGAGACTGAAGCTTTCTTT; cdr3_aa: CAIRMGTGETEAFF
v_call: TRBV2; d_call: TRBD2; clone_size: once; j_call: TRBJ2-3; cdr3_nt: TGTGCCAGCGTGGGCACTAGCGGAGTTACAGATACGCAGTATTTT; cdr3_aa: CASVGTSGVTDTQYF
v_call: TRBV6-4; d_call: TRBD2; clone_size: -; j_call: TRBJ2-5; cdr3_nt: TGTGCCAGCAGTGAGCTAGCGGGAGCGGCTGAGACCCAGTACTTC; cdr3_aa: CASSELAGAAETQYF
v_call: TRBV6-5; d_call: TRBD1; clone_size: -; j_call: TRBJ2-6; cdr3_nt: TGTGCCAGCAGTTACTCCGCGGGACAGGGAGCTGGGGCCAACGTCCTGACTTTC; cdr3_aa: CASSYSAGQGAGANVLTF
v_call: TRBV20-1; d_call: -; clone_size: -; j_call: TRBJ2-7; cdr3_nt: TGCAGTGCTAGATTCCCAGCGTACGAGCAGTACTTC; cdr3_aa: CSARFPAYEQYF
v_call: TRBV10-3; d_call: TRBD2; clone_size: few; j_call: TRBJ2-3; cdr3_nt: TGTGCCATCGGAAAGCGACTAGCGGAGGGCACAGATACGCAGTATTTT; cdr3_aa: CAIGKRLAEGTDTQYF